The present TCR beta chain was sequenced within a study of response to subunit inactivated influenza vaccine. Notes on the study in general: Researchers suggested that each seasonal influenza vaccination recruits few new T cells.

MiXCR was run by TCRdb on the RT-PCR reads, yielding one entry per CDR3 protein. This sample has 860,000 or so distinct CDR3 sequences, with approximately 22% found just once. The CDR3 has 12 amino acids. Germline V gene data show CDR1 as DFQATT and CDR2 as SNEGSKA (reference sequence). The ends were cut back, 0 bases at V and 2 bases at J, with 5 bases in the middle. Remarks on this clonotype: Its antigen is undetermined.

Specimen: PBMCs from blood, collected 4 to 6 days after vaccination. This chain links TRBV20-1 with TRBJ2-7, with no clear D. The TCR was taken from a man aged 45-65 years who received an inactivated influenza vaccine. In nucleotides, the CDR3 is TGCAGTGCTAGAGATAACCCCTACGAGCAGTACTTC. Encoded protein: CSARDNPYEQYF.